This passage covers 31 T cell receptor beta chains from one sample sequenced in a study of shared clonotypes between healthy human individuals. Naive CD8 cells lacked CD45RO, underwent positive selection for CCR7 and left out terminally differentiated effector memory CD45RA+ cells. Produced via immunoSEQ multiplex PCR; TCRdb's table is partial and in-frame only. The table has about 2.1 million clones, 93% seen once. The sequencing sample was made of naive CD8+ T cells from PBMCs. These receptors all come from a man aged 18 to 30 in good health. Some clones in this sample may be carry-over from other donors' samples.

The chain combines TRBV7-8 with TRBJ2-6; no definite D call. Germline V lookup: CDR1 SGHVS, CDR2 FQNEAQ. V was pared by 1 base and J by 1 base, with 20 bases between. The length of the CDR3 is 20 residues. The CDR3 DNA reads as TGTGCCAGCAGCTTAGTTAACTCGCTTCACCCTGTTTCTGGGGCCAACGTCCTGACTTTC. Protein product: CASSLVNSLHPVSGANVLTF.

The CDR3 DNA reads TGCGCCAGCAGCTCCCGGGACAGGGGCGTCCTGAACACTGAAGCTTTCTTT. Amino acids: CASSSRDRGVLNTEAFF. The J gene is TRBJ1-1, the V gene TRBV4-1; 10 nucleotides line up with TRBD1. CDR3 length: 17 residues. V gave up 5 bases and J gave up 0 bases; unmatched junction bases: 9. CDR1 and CDR2 (germline): MGHRA, YSYEKL.

This rearrangement joins TRBV7-9 to TRBJ1-2; TRBD1 is a possible D gene (6 bases). The CDR3 sequence is 14 residues long. Germline lookup yields CDR1 SEHNR and CDR2 FQNEAQ (reference sequence). Deletions cut 4 bases from V and 4 bases from J, with 13 bases between. CDR3 DNA sequence: TGTGCCAGCAGCTATGAAGGGGGAAGCTATGGCTACACCTTC. This translates into CASSYEGGSYGYTF.

J is TRBJ2-1 and V is TRBV2, with no clear D. In germline, CDR1 is SNHLY, CDR2 FYNNEI. V lost 6 bases to trimming and J lost 1 base, with 13 bases between them. The CDR3 has 15 residues. The CDR3, as DNA: TGTGCCAGCAGAACGACGTTAGATTCCTACAATGAGCAGTTCTTC. It codes for CASRTTLDSYNEQFF.

Points on this clone: The sample carries other DNA sequences with the same CDR3. The genes are TRBV5-6 and TRBJ2-7; no clear D gene. V lost 0 bases to trimming and J lost 6 bases, with 7 bases between them. The length of the CDR3 is 12 residues. Germline V gene data show CDR1 as SGHDT and CDR2 as YYEEEE. CDR3 loop: CASSLVGGEQYF. The CDR3 nucleotides are TGTGCCAGCAGCTTGGTGGGCGGCGAGCAGTACTTC. The full variable domain, its missing parts supplied by reference TRBV5-6 and TRBJ2-7, is DAGVTQSPTHLIKTRGQQVTLRCSPKSGHDTVSWYQQALGQGPQFIFQYYEEEERQRGNFPDRFSGHQFPNYSSELNVNALLLGDSALYLCASSLVGGEQYFGPGTRLTVT.

The gene calls are TRBV9 and TRBJ2-7, with D perhaps TRBD2 (6 bases). Trimming removed 4 bases from V and 4 bases from J, with 18 bases in between. Germline CDR1 SGDLS, CDR2 YYNGEE. CDR3 length equals 15 residues. The CDR3 nucleotides read TGTGCCAGCAGCTTTAGCGGAACCGATTTATACGAGCAGTACTTC. The encoded protein is CASSFSGTDLYEQYF.

Regarding this clone: This sample includes further DNA sequences coding for the same CDR3. The chain has TRBV6-1 and TRBJ2-7; no definite D call. The CDR3 is 13 amino acids. Germline loops: CDR1 MNHNS, CDR2 SASEGT. Trimming shortened V by 8 bases and J by 0 bases, and 11 bases separated the two germline ends. The CDR3 protein is CASRLSSSYEQYF. The CDR3 DNA sequence: TGTGCCAGCCGACTTAGCAGCTCCTACGAGCAGTACTTC.

The rearrangement joins TRBV5-6 to TRBJ1-6; a possible D gene is TRBD1 (5 bases). Germline CDR1 reads SGHDT; CDR2 reads YYEEEE. This CDR3 contains 16 residues. The ends were cut back, 4 bases at V and 6 bases at J, with 17 bases in the middle. This chain's CDR3 is CASSVGAWGSNSPLHF. CDR3 in DNA: TGTGCCAGCAGCGTTGGGGCGTGGGGGTCTAATTCACCCCTCCACTTT.

The chain links TRBV19 to TRBJ2-1; tentatively, D is TRBD2 (6 bases). This CDR3 is built from 13 residues. Germline-derived CDR1 and CDR2 are LNHDA and SQIVND (reference sequence). The V gene lost 6 bases and the J gene lost 3 bases, with 9 bases spanning the gap. Here the CDR3 DNA reads TGTGCCAGTAGGCGGGGTAACTACAATGAGCAGTTCTTC. Protein product: CASRRGNYNEQFF.

The V and J genes are TRBV27 and TRBJ2-1; TRBD1 is a possible D gene (5 bases). CDR3 length: 15 residues. Trimming took off 6 bases at V and 4 bases at J, with 16 bases between the two ends. The germline CDR1 and CDR2 sequences are MNHEY and SMNVEV (reference sequence). CDR3 region: CASRESQGIYNEQFF. Written as DNA, the CDR3 is TGTGCCAGCAGAGAAAGCCAGGGAATATACAATGAGCAGTTCTTC.

The chain combines TRBV6-5 with TRBJ2-1, with 9 bases aligning to TRBD1. V was pared by 4 bases and J by 6 bases, with 7 bases of the junction left unmatched. Germline CDR1 is MNHEY and CDR2 is SVGAGI. The CDR3 length is 15 residues. The CDR3 protein is CASSLDRGSINEQFF. In DNA, the CDR3 is TGTGCCAGCAGTTTGGACAGGGGCTCAATCAATGAGCAGTTCTTC.

The genes are TRBV5-8 and TRBJ2-7; D is uncertain. The ends were cut back, 2 bases at V and 2 bases at J, with 8 bases in the middle. Germline V CDR1 and CDR2: SGHTS, YDEGEE. The CDR3 has 13 amino acids. CDR3 nucleotides: TGTGCCAGCAGCTTTGCGGAAACCTACGAGCAGTACTTC. The encoded protein is CASSFAETYEQYF.

CDR3 in DNA: TGTGCCAGCAGCGCCCGCCGTGTGGAGACCAGCCTATCCTACGAGCAGTACTTC. This sequence encodes CASSARRVETSLSYEQYF. J is TRBJ2-7 and V is TRBV11-2; D unclear. Trimming pared 5 bases from V and 1 base from J, leaving 24 bases between. CDR1 is SGHAT and CDR2 is FQNNGV in the germline V gene. This CDR3 has 18 residues.

The chain uses TRBV7-9 and TRBJ1-3; D gene ambiguous. The V and J ends lost 8 bases and 0 bases respectively, with 17 bases between them. Looked up from germline, CDR1 is SEHNR and CDR2 is FQNEAQ (reference sequence). CDR3 length equals 16 residues. The CDR3 DNA is TGTGCCAGCCGAGAGGCAGACCTACACTCTGGAAACACCATATATTTT. This gives the protein CASREADLHSGNTIYF.

The rearrangement joins TRBV7-2 to TRBJ2-1; the D gene is possibly TRBD2 (6 bases). The CDR3 extends over 13 amino acids. The ends were cut back, 5 bases at V and 9 bases at J, with 14 bases in the middle. Germline-derived CDR1 and CDR2 are SGHTA and FQGNSA. In nucleotides, the CDR3 is TGTGCCAGCAGCGAGACTAGTTTGGCTGAGCAGTTCTTC. It specifies CASSETSLAEQFF.

The genes are TRBV11-2 and TRBJ2-7; 9 bases align to TRBD1. Losses at the gene ends were 7 bases for V and 5 bases for J; bases not matched to a gene: 12. This CDR3 has 15 residues. Germline CDR1 reads SGHAT; CDR2 reads FQNNGV. The CDR3 loop is CASTSGQGRIHEQYF. The CDR3 nucleotides are TGTGCCAGCACCTCCGGACAGGGGAGAATCCACGAGCAGTACTTC.

The chain couples TRBV11-2 to TRBJ2-7; 8 positions agree with TRBD1. The junction had 5 bases not matched to a gene; V was cut back by 5 bases and J by 2 bases. CDR1 and CDR2 (germline): SGHAT, FQNNGV. The CDR3 length is 14 residues. The CDR3: CASSTGTGTYEQYF. The CDR3 nucleotides read TGTGCCAGCAGCACCGGGACAGGCACCTACGAGCAGTACTTC.

The chain employs TRBV7-3 and TRBJ2-3; D uncertain. There are 13 residues in the CDR3. In germline, CDR1 is SGHTA, CDR2 FQGTGA. V was pared by 5 bases and J by 0 bases, with 6 bases between. Here the CDR3 reads CASSTQSTDTQYF. In DNA form, the CDR3 reads TGTGCCAGCAGCACCCAAAGCACAGATACGCAGTATTTT.

The V gene is TRBV6-6, the J gene TRBJ1-1; D is possibly TRBD1 (6 bases). Germline-derived CDR1 and CDR2 are MNHNY and SVGAGI (reference sequence). The V gene lost 5 bases and the J gene lost 1 base, with 11 bases spanning the gap. The CDR3 covers 14 residues. The CDR3 spells CASSGGTTNTEAFF. The CDR3 nucleotides read TGTGCCAGCAGTGGCGGGACAACGAACACTGAAGCTTTCTTT.

This sequence joins TRBV6-1 and TRBJ2-7; 10 bases match TRBD2. CDR1 is MNHNS and CDR2 is SASEGT in the germline V gene. V lost 4 bases and J lost 5; bases outside the gene matches: 11. This CDR3 spans 16 amino acids. In nucleotides, the CDR3 is TGTGCCAGCAGTGGAAGACTAGCGGGTCGGTGGAACGAGCAGTACTTC. Translated, it gives CASSGRLAGRWNEQYF.

The rearrangement uses TRBV14 and TRBJ2-3; no clear D gene. The CDR3 has 14 amino acids. V lost 0 bases, J lost 1 base, and 5 bases lay in between. Looked up from germline, CDR1 is SGHDN and CDR2 is FVKESK. The CDR3 sequence is CASSQDWGTDTQYF. The CDR3 DNA reads as TGTGCCAGCAGCCAAGACTGGGGCACAGATACGCAGTATTTT.

The rearrangement joins TRBV4-1 to TRBJ2-7, with D possibly matching TRBD1 (6 bases). The germline V and J ends were trimmed by 6 bases and 0 bases, with 15 bases remaining between them. Germline CDR1 is MGHRA and CDR2 is YSYEKL. The CDR3 covers 15 residues. The CDR3 loop is CASSLDSRSSYEQYF. CDR3 bases: TGCGCCAGCAGTCTGGACAGCCGTAGCTCCTACGAGCAGTACTTC.

DNA for the CDR3: TGTGCCAGCAGCCCTCCTAAGAGTAAGCCTCACTACGAGCAGTACTTC. It translates to CASSPPKSKPHYEQYF. The chain employs TRBV7-9 and TRBJ2-7, with D unclear. Germline CDR1 is SEHNR and CDR2 is FQNEAQ (reference sequence). The CDR3 runs to 16 residues. V was pared by 5 bases and J by 3 bases, with 20 bases between.

This clone was detected once. This chain joins TRBV15 and TRBJ2-1; D unresolved. The V gene lost 2 bases and the J gene lost 4 bases, with 9 bases spanning the gap. This CDR3 spans 14 amino acids. The germline V gene encodes CDR1 LNHNV and CDR2 YYDKDF (reference sequence). CDR3: CATSRRHEYNEQFF. The CDR3 nucleotides are TGTGCCACCAGCAGACGACACGAGTACAATGAGCAGTTCTTC. The full variable domain, rest sourced from reference TRBV15 and TRBJ2-1, is DAMVIQNPRYQVTQFGKPVTLSCSQTLNHNVMYWYQQKSSQAPKLLFHYYDKDFNNEADTPDNFQSRRPNTSFCFLDIRSPGLGDTAMYLCATSRRHEYNEQFFGPGTRLTVL.

This clone showed up just a few times. Written as DNA, the CDR3 is TGCGCCAGCAGCCGACAGAACATGAACACTGAAGCTTTCTTT. Translation: CASSRQNMNTEAFF. The gene calls are TRBV4-3 and TRBJ1-1, with D maybe TRBD1 (5 bases). CDR1 and CDR2 (germline): LGHNA, YSLEER. This CDR3 has 14 residues. V lost 4 bases and J lost 0, with 9 bases in between.

This rearrangement joins TRBV10-2 to TRBJ2-2, with no clear D. V lost 7 bases, J lost 5 bases, and 11 bases lay in between. Germline V gene sequence: CDR1 WSHSY, CDR2 SAAADI. The CDR3 consists of 13 residues. The CDR3 DNA reads as TGCGCCAGCAACCGCTTTAAGACCGGGGAGCTGTTTTTT. This codes for CASNRFKTGELFF.

V gene TRBV27 combines with J gene TRBJ1-3, with TRBD1 identical over 9 bases. Per the germline V gene, CDR1 is MNHEY and CDR2 is SMNVEV (reference sequence). The CDR3 runs to 18 residues. J lost 0 bases, V lost 4 bases, and 10 bases had no gene match. CDR3 amino acids: CASSSLGTGLPSGNTIYF. The CDR3 bases are TGTGCCAGCAGTTCCTTAGGGACAGGGCTCCCCTCTGGAAACACCATATATTTT.

The chain has TRBV27 and TRBJ2-3, with TRBD1 as a possible D gene (5 bases). This CDR3 region has 16 residues. V lost 5 bases and J lost 6, with 21 bases in between. Per the germline V gene, CDR1 is MNHEY and CDR2 is SMNVEV (reference sequence). The CDR3 loop is CASSPTGTTDTDTQYF. CDR3 nucleotide sequence: TGTGCCAGCAGTCCTACAGGCACCACGGACACGGATACGCAGTATTTT.

The chain recombines TRBV7-9 with TRBJ2-2; D is undetermined. The CDR3 has 15 residues. Trimming stripped 9 bases from V and 5 bases from J, with 19 bases between. Per germline, CDR1 SEHNR and CDR2 FQNEAQ (reference sequence). CDR3 protein: CARRPGFGDTGELFF. CDR3 nucleotides: TGTGCCAGACGTCCAGGTTTCGGCGATACCGGGGAGCTGTTTTTT.

CDR3 coding DNA: TGTGCCAGCAGCAAAGGACTAGCGGACTACGAGCAGTACTTC. Protein sequence: CASSKGLADYEQYF. This chain links TRBV5-4 with TRBJ2-7, with 10 positions matching TRBD2. This CDR3 comprises 14 residues. Germline CDR1 reads SGHNT; CDR2 reads YYREEE (reference sequence). Unmatched junction bases numbered 4, after V lost 4 bases and J lost 3 bases.

The J gene is TRBJ2-1, the V gene TRBV28, with TRBD2 identical over 11 bases. J was trimmed by 1 base and V by 5 bases; bases with no gene match: 7. This CDR3 is 17 amino acids long. Germline V lookup: CDR1 MDHEN, CDR2 SYDVKM. CDR3 nucleotide sequence: TGTGCCAGCAGTCTTAGCGGGAGGGCCGGATCCTACAATGAGCAGTTCTTC. Residues: CASSLSGRAGSYNEQFF.